What follows are 27 T cell receptor beta chains derived from one specimen sequenced in a study of T cell repertoires in cytomegalovirus infection. TCRdb fed the reads into MiXCR, producing one record per CDR3 protein. The sample consists of around 320,000 distinct CDR3 sequences, around 9.5% of them appearing once. Source material: PBMCs. The receptors shown here come from a human donor in good health (CMV status not recorded). Some clones in this sample may be carry-over from other donors' samples.

This clonotype was picked up a small number of times. V gene TRBV4-3 combines with J gene TRBJ1-3; the D gene is possibly TRBD1 (6 bases). The V gene's germline CDR1 is LGHNA and CDR2 YSLEER. CDR3 length: 16 residues. The V end was cut by 0 bases, the J end by 8 bases, with 17 bases between. The DNA of the CDR3 is TGCGCCAGCAGCCAAGATAGGACAGTCAGTGGGGACACCATATATTTT. It codes for CASSQDRTVSGDTIYF.

Note on this clonotype: The junction departs from germline at one end; a sequencing error may be responsible. The chain has TRBV18 and TRBJ2-3; no clear D gene. The CDR3 sequence is 13 residues long. CDR1 and CDR2 from the germline V gene are KGHSH and LQKENI. The DNA of the CDR3 is TGTGCCAGCTCACCTTCAATAGCAGAGACGCAGTATTTT. It yields the protein CASSPSIAETQYF.

This clonotype was detected ten times or more. The rearrangement links TRBV7-2 to TRBJ2-5; D is undetermined. The length of the CDR3 is 13 residues. Germline V gene data show CDR1 as SGHTA and CDR2 as FQGNSA. V was shortened by 5 bases and J by 2 bases, with 9 bases between the two germline ends. The CDR3 DNA sequence: TGTGCCAGCAGCCCAGGAACTCAAGAGACCCAGTACTTC. Amino acid sequence: CASSPGTQETQYF.

This clonotype was counted between two and nine times. The V call is TRBV14, the J call TRBJ1-5; 9 nucleotides align to TRBD1. CDR1 SGHDN and CDR2 FVKESK come from the germline V gene. The CDR3 runs to 16 residues. V lost 0 bases to trimming and J lost 9 bases; unmatched junction nucleotides: 9. CDR3 bases: TGTGCCAGCAGCCAAGAAACAGGGGGCAGGGGTGGGCCCCAGCATTTT. Its protein is CASSQETGGRGGPQHF.

This clonotype was observed once. The chain is built from TRBV18 and TRBJ1-5; D possibly corresponds to TRBD1 (5 bases). The CDR3 has 13 amino acids. The germline V and J ends were trimmed by 1 base and 5 bases, with 6 bases remaining between them. Germline loops: CDR1 KGHSH, CDR2 LQKENI. The CDR3 DNA reads TGTGCCAGCTCACCACAGGGGCATCAGCCCCAGCATTTT. It encodes CASSPQGHQPQHF.

This clonotype was recorded at least ten times. The chain carries TRBV7-9 and TRBJ1-1; no clear D. CDR1 and CDR2 (germline): SEHNR, FQNEAQ (reference sequence). Trimming removed 4 bases from V and 1 base from J, with 7 bases in between. This CDR3 contains 13 residues. In nucleotides, the CDR3 is TGTGCCAGCAGCTCATCCACGAACACTGAAGCTTTCTTT. Protein sequence: CASSSSTNTEAFF.

This clonotype was detected many times. The chain is built from TRBV7-3 and TRBJ2-3; 9 bases are shared with TRBD2. CDR1 and CDR2 from the germline V gene are SGHTA and FQGTGA. J gave up 10 bases and V 5 bases, and 10 bases lay outside the gene matches. The CDR3 spans 14 residues. This chain's CDR3 is CASSPRAGGISQYF. The CDR3 nucleotides read TGTGCCAGCAGCCCGCGGGCGGGGGGGATATCGCAGTATTTT.

The chain employs TRBV7-6 and TRBJ2-7, with D perhaps TRBD1 (5 bases). The CDR3 length is 16 residues. Deletions cut 10 bases from V and 2 bases from J, with 24 bases between. Germline loops: CDR1 SGHVS, CDR2 FNYEAQ. CDR3 protein: CAITLLPGPITYEQYF. For the CDR3, the DNA is TGTGCCATCACCTTACTCCCAGGGCCCATCACCTACGAGCAGTACTTC.

In this sample, this clonotype turned up many times. V usage is TRBV7-2 and J usage is TRBJ1-2; no definite D call. The germline V and J ends were trimmed by 5 bases and 8 bases, with 18 bases remaining between them. This CDR3 comprises 14 residues. Germline V gene lookup returns CDR1 SGHTA and CDR2 FQGNSA. The CDR3 loop reads CASSPPGWGQGYTF. In DNA, the CDR3 is TGTGCCAGCAGCCCCCCGGGGTGGGGTCAAGGCTACACCTTC. The entire variable domain, with the rest obtained from reference TRBV7-2 and TRBJ1-2, is as follows: GAGVSQSPSNKVTEKGKDVELRCDPISGHTALYWYRQSLGQGLEFLIYFQGNSAPDKSGLPSDRFSAERTGGSVSTLTIQRTQQEDSAVYLCASSPPGWGQGYTFGSGTRLTVV.

At least ten counts were recorded for this clonotype. The V gene is TRBV7-8, the J gene TRBJ2-3; D may correspond to TRBD1 or TRBD2 (5 bases each). CDR3 length equals 17 residues. Germline V gene data show CDR1 as SGHVS and CDR2 as FQNEAQ. V shed 5 bases and J shed 4 bases, with 22 bases lying between them. This CDR3 is CASSPGTPFPRADTQYF. The CDR3 coding sequence is TGTGCCAGCAGCCCCGGGACCCCCTTTCCACGAGCAGATACGCAGTATTTT.

In its sample, this clonotype was seen many times. V usage is TRBV7-2 and J usage is TRBJ1-1; tentative D call: TRBD1 (5 bases). The CDR3 is 17 residues long. The germline CDR1 and CDR2 sequences are SGHTA and FQGNSA. V was shortened by 0 bases and J by 5 bases, with 19 bases between the two germline ends. The CDR3 DNA is TGTGCCAGCAGCTTAGCGTCAATAGGGGCGCCGGGAACTGAAGCTTTCTTT. It encodes CASSLASIGAPGTEAFF.

Only a few counts were recorded for this clonotype. The V gene is TRBV6-1, the J gene TRBJ2-1; D tentatively fits TRBD1 or TRBD2 (6 bases each). The CDR3 contains 14 residues. Trimming cost V 5 bases and J 7 bases, with 15 bases left between them. Germline V CDR1 and CDR2: MNHNS, SASEGT. The CDR3 region is CASSFWGASNEQFF. The CDR3 nucleotides read TGTGCCAGCAGTTTTTGGGGGGCCTCGAATGAGCAGTTCTTC.

V usage is TRBV7-3 and J usage is TRBJ2-6; TRBD1 aligns across 8 bases. The CDR3 covers 15 residues. With V trimmed by 7 bases and J by 0 bases, 2 bases remained unmatched. Germline V lookup: CDR1 SGHTA, CDR2 FQGTGA. Here the CDR3 DNA reads TGTGCCAGCACAGACAGGGGCTCTGGGGCCAACGTCCTGACTTTC. It encodes CASTDRGSGANVLTF.

This clonotype was found a few times. The rearrangement uses TRBV6-8 and TRBJ1-4; tentative D call: TRBD1 (6 bases). The CDR3 runs to 13 residues. Trimming shortened V by 8 bases and J by 5 bases, and 12 bases separated the two germline ends. CDR1 is MNHGY and CDR2 is SAAAGT in the germline V gene. The CDR3 bases are TGTGCCAGCCATGACAGGTTGAATGAAAAACTGTTTTTT. Translating it yields CASHDRLNEKLFF.

This clonotype was counted many times. The chain links TRBV7-2 to TRBJ1-2; D unresolved. There are 15 residues in the CDR3. Germline CDR1 is SGHTA and CDR2 is FQGNSA. The V and J ends lost 5 bases and 7 bases respectively, with 20 bases between them. The CDR3 sequence: CASSDRRGPEGGYTF. The CDR3 DNA reads as TGTGCCAGCAGCGACCGCAGAGGCCCCGAGGGTGGCTACACCTTC. The full variable domain, completed using reference TRBV7-2 and TRBJ1-2, is GAGVSQSPSNKVTEKGKDVELRCDPISGHTALYWYRQSLGQGLEFLIYFQGNSAPDKSGLPSDRFSAERTGGSVSTLTIQRTQQEDSAVYLCASSDRRGPEGGYTFGSGTRLTVV.

There are a few counts of this clonotype. The rearrangement joins TRBV19 to TRBJ2-7; D gene uncertain. The germline gives CDR1 LNHDA, CDR2 SQIVND (reference sequence). V lost 2 bases and J 3 bases, leaving 8 bases between the germline ends. The CDR3 extends over 13 amino acids. CDR3 bases: TGTGCCAGTAGTATAATCGGATTCTACGAGCAGTACTTC. Translated: CASSIIGFYEQYF.

This clonotype showed up just a few times. The J gene is TRBJ1-2, the V gene TRBV6-5; TRBD1 might be the D (6 bases). Germline loops: CDR1 MNHEY, CDR2 SVGAGI. V was clipped by 2 bases and J by 1 base, with 14 bases between them. This CDR3 comprises 16 residues. The chain's CDR3 is CASSYGGPLDNYGYTF. In nucleotides, the CDR3 is TGTGCCAGCAGTTACGGGGGGCCTCTGGATAACTATGGCTACACCTTC.

This clonotype came up a few times. The V gene is TRBV19, the J gene TRBJ2-2, with 8 bases aligning to TRBD2. The germline CDR1 and CDR2 sequences are LNHDA and SQIVND (reference sequence). This CDR3 is built from 15 residues. With V trimmed by 3 bases and J by 5 bases, 5 bases remained unmatched. CDR3 DNA sequence: TGTGCCAGTAGTATCGGGGGACTAGTAACCGGGGAGCTGTTTTTT. This sequence encodes CASSIGGLVTGELFF.

This clonotype was counted at least ten times. The chain recombines TRBV28 with TRBJ1-2; no clear D gene. Trimming cost V 6 bases and J 2 bases, with 4 bases left between them. Germline CDR1 and CDR2: MDHEN and SYDVKM. CDR3 length: 11 amino acids. The CDR3 spells CASSHNYGYTF. The CDR3 nucleotides read TGTGCCAGCAGCCACAACTATGGCTACACCTTC.

The rearrangement joins TRBV6-2 or TRBV6-3 to TRBJ2-1; 8 nucleotides line up with TRBD1. The CDR3 sequence is 13 residues long. Germline CDR1 reads MNHEY; CDR2 reads SVGEGT. V shed 8 bases and J 3 bases; nucleotides not matched to a gene: 3. CDR3 residues: CASAGGDYNEQFF. DNA of the CDR3: TGTGCCAGCGCAGGGGGCGACTACAATGAGCAGTTCTTC.

This clonotype was found a few times. The rearrangement joins TRBV19 to TRBJ1-5; D is perhaps TRBD1 (5 bases). The V gene lost 3 bases and the J gene lost 0 bases, with 9 bases spanning the gap. The CDR3 has 15 amino acids. The germline V gene has CDR1 LNHDA and CDR2 SQIVND (reference sequence). CDR3 sequence reads: CASSMGDYSNQPQHF. CDR3 coding DNA: TGTGCCAGTAGTATGGGGGACTATAGCAATCAGCCCCAGCATTTT.

This clonotype was seen repeatedly, ten times or more. The rearrangement uses TRBV20-1 and TRBJ2-5; D not certain. From germline, CDR1 is DFQATT and CDR2 SNEGSKA (reference sequence). CDR3 length equals 12 residues. The CDR3 spells CSPRRAAETQYF. The CDR3 bases are TGCAGCCCCCGGAGAGCCGCAGAGACCCAGTACTTC.

This clonotype showed up just once. This may be a read error: a much more frequent sequence differs by one nucleotide. This sequence joins TRBV6-2 or TRBV6-3 and TRBJ2-1; 10 bases match TRBD2. Trimming took 8 bases from V and 6 from J; bases not matched to a gene: 13. Germline-derived CDR1 and CDR2 are MNHEY and SVGEGT. This CDR3 has 16 amino acids. The CDR3 nucleotides are TGTGCCAGCGGTTCGCAAAAGCGGGGGGGACCCAATGAGCAGTTCTTC. Encoded protein: CASGSQKRGGPNEQFF.

The chain joins TRBV6-2 or TRBV6-3 to TRBJ2-5; unclear D gene. This CDR3 is built from 11 residues. CDR1 and CDR2 (germline): MNHEY, SVGEGT. Trimming stripped 5 bases from V and 7 bases from J, with 8 bases between. The CDR3: CASSPPPTQYF. The CDR3 DNA is TGTGCCAGCAGTCCCCCCCCGACCCAGTACTTC.

This clonotype was seen at least ten times. The rearrangement uses TRBV28 and TRBJ1-5, with D perhaps matching TRBD1 (6 bases). In germline, CDR1 is MDHEN, CDR2 SYDVKM. This CDR3 has 17 residues. V lost 6 bases to trimming and J lost 4 bases, with 22 bases between them. CDR3 nucleotides: TGTGCCAGCAGCCCCCAAGGGGGGAGTCGCTATAATCAGCCCCAGCATTTT. Its translation is CASSPQGGSRYNQPQHF.

The genes are TRBV7-4 and TRBJ1-6; D gene uncertain. The germline V gene has CDR1 SGHVT and CDR2 SQSDAQ. The CDR3 length is 16 residues. With 1 base removed from V and 0 bases from J, the gap between germline ends came to 7 bases. Written as DNA, the CDR3 is TGTGCCAGCAGCTTAGGGCAGGCCTCCTATAATTCACCCCTCCACTTT. It encodes CASSLGQASYNSPLHF. The full variable domain, its missing parts supplied by reference TRBV7-4 and TRBJ1-6, is GAGVSQSPRYKVAKRGRDVALRCDSISGHVTLYWYRQTLGQGSEVLTYSQSDAQRDKSGRPSGRFSAERPERSVSTLKIQRTEQGDSAVYLCASSLGQASYNSPLHFGNGTRLTVT.

In this sample, this clonotype turned up many times. The chain links TRBV6-1 to TRBJ1-2; D is uncertain. CDR3 length equals 12 residues. Trimming removed 6 bases from V and 3 bases from J, with 8 bases in between. Germline CDR1 and CDR2: MNHNS and SASEGT. The CDR3 loop is CASRGNYYGYTF. The CDR3 DNA sequence: TGTGCCAGCAGGGGGAACTACTATGGCTACACCTTC.